This T cell receptor beta chain was captured in a study of blood T cells in healthy people across ages. Each sample had at least 6.5 million PBMCs isolated. The use of a sample-barcoded 5' primer and a J-beta primer mix characterized a second PCR of roughly 6 to 11 cycles. TCRdb fed the 5' RACE reads into MiXCR, producing one record per CDR3 protein. The sample holds just over 800,000 distinct CDR3 sequences, around two thirds seen once. The germline V gene encodes CDR1 MNHEY and CDR2 SVGEGT. J lost 6 bases, V lost 6 bases, and 10 bases had no gene match. The length of the CDR3 is 14 residues. The sample holds many counts of this clonotype.

Sequenced sample: blood. The chain joins TRBV6-2 or TRBV6-3 to TRBJ2-7; 8 bases are a match to TRBD1. The sequence was obtained from a young man in good health. CDR3 bases: TGTGCCAGCAGAAGGACAGGGAACCATCCCGAGCAGTACTTC. It yields the protein CASRRTGNHPEQYF.